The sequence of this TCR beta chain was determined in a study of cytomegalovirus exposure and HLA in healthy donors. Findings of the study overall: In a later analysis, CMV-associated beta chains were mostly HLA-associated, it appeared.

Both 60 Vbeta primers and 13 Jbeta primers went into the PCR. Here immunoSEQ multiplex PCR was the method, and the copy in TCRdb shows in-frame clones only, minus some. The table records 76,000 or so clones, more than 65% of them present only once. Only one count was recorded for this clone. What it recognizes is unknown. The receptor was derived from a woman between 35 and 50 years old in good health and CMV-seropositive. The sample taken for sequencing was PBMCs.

CDR3 in amino acids: CASTDRSSGYTF. For the CDR3, the DNA is TGTGCCAGCACGGACAGGTCGTCTGGCTACACCTTC. The chain uses TRBV28 and TRBJ1-2, with TRBD1 matching 7 bases. The CDR3 is 12 amino acids. Germline-derived CDR1 and CDR2 are MDHEN and SYDVKM. Trimming at V came to 7 bases and at J to 7 bases, leaving 6 bases not matched to a gene.